A selection of T cell receptor beta chains follows, all from one sample in a study of technical replicates of blood from a handful of donors. Method: immunoSEQ multiplex PCR; TCRdb's copy keeps in-frame clones and lacks some. The repertoire holds 60,000 to 90,000 clones, 80% to 95% seen once, with approximately 0.4% in the top ten. The source material was T cells isolated from PBMCs. These receptors were collected from a human donor in good health. Each CDR3 is given with its conserved first and last residue. The order of the fields is CDR3 protein, CDR3 DNA, clone size, D gene, V gene, J gene. The D gene is left open where the match is weak. Not all rows give a size; the values are once, few, many and, for expanded clones, a class.

CDR3: CATATGRANYGYTF; DNA: TGTGCCACGGCAACAGGACGAGCTAACTATGGCTACACCTTC; size: -; D: -; V: TRBV6-1; J: TRBJ1-2
CDR3: CASSLGVWRTDTQYF; DNA: TGTGCCAGCTCACTAGGGGTTTGGCGCACAGATACGCAGTATTTT; size: -; D: -; V: TRBV18; J: TRBJ2-3
CDR3: CASSLTPDRGNYGYTF; DNA: TGTGCCAGCAGCTTAACGCCGGACAGGGGGAACTATGGCTACACCTTC; size: -; D: TRBD1; V: TRBV7-2; J: TRBJ1-2
CDR3: CASSIVLWYEQFF; DNA: TGTGCCAGTAGTATAGTTCTATGGTATGAGCAGTTCTTC; size: -; D: -; V: TRBV19; J: TRBJ2-1
CDR3: CASSPTQGEYTEAFF; DNA: TGTGCCAGCAGTCCGACCCAGGGGGAGTATACTGAAGCTTTCTTT; size: few; D: TRBD1; V: TRBV27; J: TRBJ1-1
CDR3: CASIERGEQYF; DNA: TGTGCCAGCATCGAAAGAGGGGAGCAGTACTTC; size: -; D: -; V: TRBV2; J: TRBJ2-7
CDR3: CASSPGLASHYEQYF; DNA: TGTGCCAGCAGCCCTGGACTAGCGAGTCATTACGAGCAGTACTTC; size: -; D: TRBD2; V: TRBV11-3; J: TRBJ2-7
CDR3: CASKGKAGLVAYNEQFF; DNA: TGTGCCAGTAAGGGAAAGGCGGGACTGGTCGCCTACAATGAGCAGTTCTTC; size: once; D: -; V: TRBV19; J: TRBJ2-1
CDR3: CASTGGGGANVLTF; DNA: TGTGCCAGCACTGGGGGGGGAGGGGCCAACGTCCTGACTTTC; size: -; D: TRBD2; V: TRBV9; J: TRBJ2-6
CDR3: CASSLEGGSGNEQFF; DNA: TGTGCCAGCAGCTTGGAGGGCGGGAGTGGCAATGAGCAGTTCTTC; size: -; D: TRBD2; V: TRBV5-5; J: TRBJ2-1
CDR3: CASRSRGKETQYF; DNA: TGCGCCAGCAGAAGCAGGGGCAAAGAGACCCAGTACTTC; size: -; D: -; V: TRBV10-2; J: TRBJ2-5
CDR3: CASSLKGCYSNQPQHF; DNA: TGTGCCAGCAGCTTAAAGGGGTGCTATAGCAATCAGCCCCAGCATTTT; size: -; D: -; V: TRBV11-2; J: TRBJ1-5
CDR3: CASSLSLAGFQETQYF; DNA: TGCGCCAGCAGCTTGAGCCTAGCGGGGTTTCAAGAGACCCAGTACTTC; size: -; D: TRBD2; V: TRBV5-1; J: TRBJ2-5
CDR3: CASSVRLASSYEQYF; DNA: TGTGCCAGCAGCGTAAGACTAGCTAGCTCCTACGAGCAGTACTTC; size: -; D: TRBD2; V: TRBV7-3; J: TRBJ2-7
CDR3: CASSWGTERAFF; DNA: TGTGCCAGCAGCTGGGGGACAGAAAGGGCTTTCTTT; size: -; D: TRBD1; V: TRBV7-9; J: TRBJ1-1
CDR3: CASSVFGREQFF; DNA: TGCGCCAGCAGTGTGTTCGGGAGGGAGCAGTTCTTC; size: -; D: TRBD2; V: TRBV10-2; J: TRBJ2-1
CDR3: CASSRGTTEKLFF; DNA: TGTGCCAGCAGTCGGGGGACCACGGAAAAACTGTTTTTT; size: -; D: -; V: TRBV6-5; J: TRBJ1-4
CDR3: CASSFAGTKYEQYF; DNA: TGTGCCAGCAGTTTTGCCGGGACAAAATACGAGCAGTACTTC; size: once; D: -; V: TRBV27; J: TRBJ2-7
CDR3: CASSYNRVNTEAFF; DNA: TGTGCCAGCAGTTATAACAGGGTGAACACTGAAGCTTTCTTT; size: -; D: -; V: TRBV27; J: TRBJ1-1
CDR3: CASSLAGTEDSYEQYF; DNA: TGTGCCAGCAGCCTCGCCGGGACTGAGGACTCCTACGAGCAGTACTTC; size: -; D: -; V: TRBV4-2; J: TRBJ2-7